This T cell receptor beta chain is from a study of blood T cell repertoires in COVID-19. Trimming cost V 0 bases and J 4 bases; bases outside gene matches: 5. This CDR3 has 16 residues. CDR1 and CDR2 (germline): SGHRS, YFSETQ. Assay used: immunoSEQ multiplex PCR; TCRdb lists only in-frame clones, some missing. Of about 250,000 clones in the sample, around four fifths are singletons; the top ten hold about 5.7%. Input material: peripheral blood. The chain uses TRBV5-1 and TRBJ2-7; 12 nucleotides line up with TRBD2. The TCR sequence derives from a man older than 75 with acute or convalescent COVID-19. CDR3 sequence: CASSLGGTSGFYEQYF. CDR3 sequence (DNA): TGCGCCAGCAGCTTGGGGGGGACTAGCGGGTTTTACGAGCAGTACTTC. Complete variable domain (other parts from reference TRBV5-1 and TRBJ2-7): KAGVTQTPRYLIKTRGQQVTLSCSPISGHRSVSWYQQTPGQGLQFLFEYFSETQRNKGNFPGRFSGRQFSNSRSEMNVSTLELGDSALYLCASSLGGTSGFYEQYFGPGTRLTVT.